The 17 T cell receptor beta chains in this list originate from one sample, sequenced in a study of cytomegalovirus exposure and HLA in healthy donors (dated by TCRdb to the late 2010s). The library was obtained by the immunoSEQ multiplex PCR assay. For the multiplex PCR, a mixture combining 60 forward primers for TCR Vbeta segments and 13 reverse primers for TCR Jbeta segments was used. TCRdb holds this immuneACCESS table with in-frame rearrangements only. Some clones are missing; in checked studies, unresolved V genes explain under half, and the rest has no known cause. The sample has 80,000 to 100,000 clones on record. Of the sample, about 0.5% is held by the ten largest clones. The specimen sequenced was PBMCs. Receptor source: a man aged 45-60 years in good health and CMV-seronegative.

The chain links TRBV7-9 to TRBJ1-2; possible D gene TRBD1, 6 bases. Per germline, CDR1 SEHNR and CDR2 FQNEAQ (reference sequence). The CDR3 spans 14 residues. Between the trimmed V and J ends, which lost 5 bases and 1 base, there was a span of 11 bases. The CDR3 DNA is TGTGCCAGCAGCACCGACAGGTTTAACTATGGCTACACCTTC. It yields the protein CASSTDRFNYGYTF.

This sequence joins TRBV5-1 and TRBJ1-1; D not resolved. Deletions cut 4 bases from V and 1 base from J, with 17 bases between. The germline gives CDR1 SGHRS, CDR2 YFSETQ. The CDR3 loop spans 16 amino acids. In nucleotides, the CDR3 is TGCGCCAGCAGCCTAGATCCCCCCCGAGCGAACACTGAAGCTTTCTTT. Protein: CASSLDPPRANTEAFF.

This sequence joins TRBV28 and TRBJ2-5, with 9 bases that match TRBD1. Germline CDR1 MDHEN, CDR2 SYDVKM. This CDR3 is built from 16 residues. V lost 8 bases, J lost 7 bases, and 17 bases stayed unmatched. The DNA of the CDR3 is TGTGCCAGCTCCCTCGGGTCCGGACAGGGGTTATGGACCCAGTACTTC. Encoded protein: CASSLGSGQGLWTQYF.

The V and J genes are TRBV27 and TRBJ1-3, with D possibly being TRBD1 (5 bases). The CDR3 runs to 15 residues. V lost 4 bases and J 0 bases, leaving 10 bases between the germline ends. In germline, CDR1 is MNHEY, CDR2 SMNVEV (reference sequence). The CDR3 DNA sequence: TGTGCCAGCAGTTGGGACGGGGGCTCTGGAAACACCATATATTTT. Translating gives CASSWDGGSGNTIYF.

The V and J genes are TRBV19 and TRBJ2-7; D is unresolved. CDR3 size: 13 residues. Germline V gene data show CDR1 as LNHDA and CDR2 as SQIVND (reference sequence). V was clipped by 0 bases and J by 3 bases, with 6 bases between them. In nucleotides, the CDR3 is TGTGCCAGTAGTATAGATCCCCTCTACGAGCAGTACTTC. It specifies CASSIDPLYEQYF. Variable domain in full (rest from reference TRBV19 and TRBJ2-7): DGGITQSPKYLFRKEGQNVTLSCEQNLNHDAMYWYRQDPGQGLRLIYYSQIVNDFQKGDIAEGYSVSREKKESFPLTVTSAQKNPTAFYLCASSIDPLYEQYFGPGTRLTVT.

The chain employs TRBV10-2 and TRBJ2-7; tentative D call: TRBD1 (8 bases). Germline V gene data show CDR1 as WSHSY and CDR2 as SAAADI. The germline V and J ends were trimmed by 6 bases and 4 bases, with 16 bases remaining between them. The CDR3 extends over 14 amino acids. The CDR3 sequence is CASSHTGGGYEQYF. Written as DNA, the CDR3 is TGCGCCAGCAGCCACACAGGGGGGGGTTACGAGCAGTACTTC.

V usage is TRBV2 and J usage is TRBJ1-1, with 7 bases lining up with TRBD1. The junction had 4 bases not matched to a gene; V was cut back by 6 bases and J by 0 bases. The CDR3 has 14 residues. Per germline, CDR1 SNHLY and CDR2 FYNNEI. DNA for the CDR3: TGTGCCAGCAGCGACAGGGCCTTGAACACTGAAGCTTTCTTT. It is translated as CASSDRALNTEAFF.

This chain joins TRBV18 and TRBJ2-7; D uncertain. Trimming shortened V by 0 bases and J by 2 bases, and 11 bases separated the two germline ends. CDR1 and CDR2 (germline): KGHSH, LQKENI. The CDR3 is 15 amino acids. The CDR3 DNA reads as TGTGCCAGCTCACCACCCTCCGACGGAGCCTACGAGCAGTACTTC. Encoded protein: CASSPPSDGAYEQYF.

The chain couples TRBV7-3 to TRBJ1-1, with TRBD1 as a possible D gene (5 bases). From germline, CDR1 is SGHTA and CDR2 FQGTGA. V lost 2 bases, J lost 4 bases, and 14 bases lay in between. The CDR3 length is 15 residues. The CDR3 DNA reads TGTGCCAGCAGCTTACAGGGAGGGTCTCTCACTGAAGCTTTCTTT. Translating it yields CASSLQGGSLTEAFF.

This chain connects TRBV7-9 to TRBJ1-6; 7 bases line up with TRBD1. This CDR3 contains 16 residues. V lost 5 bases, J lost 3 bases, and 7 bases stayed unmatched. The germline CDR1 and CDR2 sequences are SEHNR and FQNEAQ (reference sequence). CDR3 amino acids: CASSPDRSYYNSPLHF. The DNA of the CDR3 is TGTGCCAGCAGCCCGGACAGGTCTTACTATAATTCACCCCTCCACTTT.

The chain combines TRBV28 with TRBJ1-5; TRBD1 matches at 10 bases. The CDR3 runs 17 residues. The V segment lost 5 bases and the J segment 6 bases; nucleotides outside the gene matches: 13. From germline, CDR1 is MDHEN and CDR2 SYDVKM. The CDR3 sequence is CASSPSGTGVNRQPQHF. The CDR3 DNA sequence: TGTGCCAGCAGTCCCTCCGGGACAGGGGTAAATCGTCAGCCCCAGCATTTT.

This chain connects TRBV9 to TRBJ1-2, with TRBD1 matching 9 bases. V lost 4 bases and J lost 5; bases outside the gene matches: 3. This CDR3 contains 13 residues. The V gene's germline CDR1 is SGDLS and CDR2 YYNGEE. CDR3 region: CASSQGTGYGYTF. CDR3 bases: TGTGCCAGCAGCCAGGGGACAGGGTATGGCTACACCTTC.

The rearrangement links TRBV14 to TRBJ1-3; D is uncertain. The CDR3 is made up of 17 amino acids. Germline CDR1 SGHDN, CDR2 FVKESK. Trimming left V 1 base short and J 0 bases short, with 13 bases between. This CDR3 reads CASSQAYTAASGNTIYF. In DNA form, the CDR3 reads TGTGCCAGCAGCCAAGCCTATACCGCGGCCTCTGGAAACACCATATATTTT. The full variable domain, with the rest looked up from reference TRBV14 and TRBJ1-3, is EAGVTQFPSHSVIEKGQTVTLRCDPISGHDNLYWYRRVMGKEIKFLLHFVKESKQDESGMPNNRFLAERTGGTYSTLKVQPAELEDSGVYFCASSQAYTAASGNTIYFGEGSWLTVV.

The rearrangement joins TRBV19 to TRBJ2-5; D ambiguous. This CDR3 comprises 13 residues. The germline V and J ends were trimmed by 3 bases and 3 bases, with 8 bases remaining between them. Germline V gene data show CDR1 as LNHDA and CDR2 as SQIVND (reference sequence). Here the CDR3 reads CASSIDWEETQYF. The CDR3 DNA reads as TGTGCCAGTAGTATTGACTGGGAAGAGACCCAGTACTTC.

DNA for the CDR3: TGTGCCAGCAGTCCACATCCGGGACAGGGAGTTGAAGCTTTCTTT. It specifies CASSPHPGQGVEAFF. V and J are TRBV7-8 and TRBJ1-1, with 9 bases identical to TRBD1. Germline V lookup: CDR1 SGHVS, CDR2 FQNEAQ. The CDR3 has 15 residues. Trimming took 6 bases from V and 7 from J; bases not matched to a gene: 12.

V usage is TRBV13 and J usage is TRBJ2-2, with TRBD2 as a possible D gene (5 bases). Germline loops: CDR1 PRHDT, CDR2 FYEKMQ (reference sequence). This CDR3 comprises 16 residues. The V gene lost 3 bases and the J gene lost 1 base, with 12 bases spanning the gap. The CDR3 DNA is TGTGCCAGCAGCTTTAAAGGGAGTTTGAACACCGGGGAGCTGTTTTTT. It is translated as CASSFKGSLNTGELFF.

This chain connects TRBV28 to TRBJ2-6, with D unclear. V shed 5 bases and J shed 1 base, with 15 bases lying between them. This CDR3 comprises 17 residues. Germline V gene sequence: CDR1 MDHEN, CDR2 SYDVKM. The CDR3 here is CASSPLRLRSGANVLTF. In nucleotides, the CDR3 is TGTGCCAGCAGTCCCCTACGTTTGAGGTCTGGGGCCAACGTCCTGACTTTC.